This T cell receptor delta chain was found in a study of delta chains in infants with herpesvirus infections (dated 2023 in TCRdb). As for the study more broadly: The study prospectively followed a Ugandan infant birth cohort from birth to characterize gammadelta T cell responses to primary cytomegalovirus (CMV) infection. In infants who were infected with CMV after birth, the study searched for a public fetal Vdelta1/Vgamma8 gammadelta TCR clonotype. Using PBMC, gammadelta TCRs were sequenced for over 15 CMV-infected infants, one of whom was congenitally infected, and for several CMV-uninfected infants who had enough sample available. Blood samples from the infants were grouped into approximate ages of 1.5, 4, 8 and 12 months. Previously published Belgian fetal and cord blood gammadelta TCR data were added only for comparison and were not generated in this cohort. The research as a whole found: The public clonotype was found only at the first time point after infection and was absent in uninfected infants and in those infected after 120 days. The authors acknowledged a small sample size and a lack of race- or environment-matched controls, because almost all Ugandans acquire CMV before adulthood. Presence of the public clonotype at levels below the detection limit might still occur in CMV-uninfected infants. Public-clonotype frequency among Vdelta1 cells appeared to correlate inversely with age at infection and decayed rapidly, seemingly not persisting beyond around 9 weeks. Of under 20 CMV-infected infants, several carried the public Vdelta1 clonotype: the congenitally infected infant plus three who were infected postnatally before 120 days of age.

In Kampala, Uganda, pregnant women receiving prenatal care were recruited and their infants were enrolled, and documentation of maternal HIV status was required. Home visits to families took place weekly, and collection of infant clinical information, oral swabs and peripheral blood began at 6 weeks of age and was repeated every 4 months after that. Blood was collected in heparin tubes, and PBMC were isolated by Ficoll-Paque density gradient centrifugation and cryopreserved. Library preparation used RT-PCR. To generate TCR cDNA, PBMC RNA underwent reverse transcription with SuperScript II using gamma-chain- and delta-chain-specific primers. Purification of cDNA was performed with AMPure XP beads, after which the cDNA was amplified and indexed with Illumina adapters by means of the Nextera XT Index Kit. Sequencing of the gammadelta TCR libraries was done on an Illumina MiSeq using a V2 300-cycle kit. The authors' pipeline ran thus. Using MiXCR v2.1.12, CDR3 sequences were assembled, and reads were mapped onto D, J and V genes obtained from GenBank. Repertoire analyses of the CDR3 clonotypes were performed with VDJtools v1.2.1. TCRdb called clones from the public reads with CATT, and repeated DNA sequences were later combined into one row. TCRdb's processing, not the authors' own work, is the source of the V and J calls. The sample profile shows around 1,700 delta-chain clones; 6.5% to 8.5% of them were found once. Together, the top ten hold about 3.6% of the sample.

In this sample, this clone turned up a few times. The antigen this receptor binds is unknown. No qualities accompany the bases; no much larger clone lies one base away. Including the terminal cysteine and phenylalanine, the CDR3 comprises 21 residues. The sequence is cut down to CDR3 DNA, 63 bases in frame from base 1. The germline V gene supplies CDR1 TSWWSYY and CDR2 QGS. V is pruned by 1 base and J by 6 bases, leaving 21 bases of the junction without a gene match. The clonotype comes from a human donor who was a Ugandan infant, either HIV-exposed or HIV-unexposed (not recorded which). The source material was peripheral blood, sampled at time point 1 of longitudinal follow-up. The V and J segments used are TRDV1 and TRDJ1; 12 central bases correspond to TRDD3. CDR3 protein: CALGERAYDPIILGDTHKLIF. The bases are TGTGCTCTTGGGGAACGAGCCTACGACCCCATTATACTGGGGGATACCCATAAACTCATCTTT.